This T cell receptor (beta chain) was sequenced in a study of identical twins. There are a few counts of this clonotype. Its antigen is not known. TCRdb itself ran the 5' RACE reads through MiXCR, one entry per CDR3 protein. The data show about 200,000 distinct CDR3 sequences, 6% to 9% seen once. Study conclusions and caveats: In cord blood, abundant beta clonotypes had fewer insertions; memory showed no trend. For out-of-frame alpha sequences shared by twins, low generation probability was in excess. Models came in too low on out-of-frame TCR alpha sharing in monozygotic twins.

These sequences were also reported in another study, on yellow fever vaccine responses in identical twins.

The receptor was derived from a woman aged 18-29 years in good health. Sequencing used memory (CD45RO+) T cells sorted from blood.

CDR3 sequence (DNA): TGTGCCAGCATTAAGGGGGGGGTTAACTATGGCTACACCTTC. This encodes CASIKGGVNYGYTF. V usage is TRBV6-5 and J usage is TRBJ1-2, with D maybe TRBD1 (6 bases). With 7 bases removed from V and 1 base from J, the gap between germline ends came to 13 bases. CDR1 is MNHEY, CDR2 SVGAGI, per germline. CDR3 size: 14 residues.